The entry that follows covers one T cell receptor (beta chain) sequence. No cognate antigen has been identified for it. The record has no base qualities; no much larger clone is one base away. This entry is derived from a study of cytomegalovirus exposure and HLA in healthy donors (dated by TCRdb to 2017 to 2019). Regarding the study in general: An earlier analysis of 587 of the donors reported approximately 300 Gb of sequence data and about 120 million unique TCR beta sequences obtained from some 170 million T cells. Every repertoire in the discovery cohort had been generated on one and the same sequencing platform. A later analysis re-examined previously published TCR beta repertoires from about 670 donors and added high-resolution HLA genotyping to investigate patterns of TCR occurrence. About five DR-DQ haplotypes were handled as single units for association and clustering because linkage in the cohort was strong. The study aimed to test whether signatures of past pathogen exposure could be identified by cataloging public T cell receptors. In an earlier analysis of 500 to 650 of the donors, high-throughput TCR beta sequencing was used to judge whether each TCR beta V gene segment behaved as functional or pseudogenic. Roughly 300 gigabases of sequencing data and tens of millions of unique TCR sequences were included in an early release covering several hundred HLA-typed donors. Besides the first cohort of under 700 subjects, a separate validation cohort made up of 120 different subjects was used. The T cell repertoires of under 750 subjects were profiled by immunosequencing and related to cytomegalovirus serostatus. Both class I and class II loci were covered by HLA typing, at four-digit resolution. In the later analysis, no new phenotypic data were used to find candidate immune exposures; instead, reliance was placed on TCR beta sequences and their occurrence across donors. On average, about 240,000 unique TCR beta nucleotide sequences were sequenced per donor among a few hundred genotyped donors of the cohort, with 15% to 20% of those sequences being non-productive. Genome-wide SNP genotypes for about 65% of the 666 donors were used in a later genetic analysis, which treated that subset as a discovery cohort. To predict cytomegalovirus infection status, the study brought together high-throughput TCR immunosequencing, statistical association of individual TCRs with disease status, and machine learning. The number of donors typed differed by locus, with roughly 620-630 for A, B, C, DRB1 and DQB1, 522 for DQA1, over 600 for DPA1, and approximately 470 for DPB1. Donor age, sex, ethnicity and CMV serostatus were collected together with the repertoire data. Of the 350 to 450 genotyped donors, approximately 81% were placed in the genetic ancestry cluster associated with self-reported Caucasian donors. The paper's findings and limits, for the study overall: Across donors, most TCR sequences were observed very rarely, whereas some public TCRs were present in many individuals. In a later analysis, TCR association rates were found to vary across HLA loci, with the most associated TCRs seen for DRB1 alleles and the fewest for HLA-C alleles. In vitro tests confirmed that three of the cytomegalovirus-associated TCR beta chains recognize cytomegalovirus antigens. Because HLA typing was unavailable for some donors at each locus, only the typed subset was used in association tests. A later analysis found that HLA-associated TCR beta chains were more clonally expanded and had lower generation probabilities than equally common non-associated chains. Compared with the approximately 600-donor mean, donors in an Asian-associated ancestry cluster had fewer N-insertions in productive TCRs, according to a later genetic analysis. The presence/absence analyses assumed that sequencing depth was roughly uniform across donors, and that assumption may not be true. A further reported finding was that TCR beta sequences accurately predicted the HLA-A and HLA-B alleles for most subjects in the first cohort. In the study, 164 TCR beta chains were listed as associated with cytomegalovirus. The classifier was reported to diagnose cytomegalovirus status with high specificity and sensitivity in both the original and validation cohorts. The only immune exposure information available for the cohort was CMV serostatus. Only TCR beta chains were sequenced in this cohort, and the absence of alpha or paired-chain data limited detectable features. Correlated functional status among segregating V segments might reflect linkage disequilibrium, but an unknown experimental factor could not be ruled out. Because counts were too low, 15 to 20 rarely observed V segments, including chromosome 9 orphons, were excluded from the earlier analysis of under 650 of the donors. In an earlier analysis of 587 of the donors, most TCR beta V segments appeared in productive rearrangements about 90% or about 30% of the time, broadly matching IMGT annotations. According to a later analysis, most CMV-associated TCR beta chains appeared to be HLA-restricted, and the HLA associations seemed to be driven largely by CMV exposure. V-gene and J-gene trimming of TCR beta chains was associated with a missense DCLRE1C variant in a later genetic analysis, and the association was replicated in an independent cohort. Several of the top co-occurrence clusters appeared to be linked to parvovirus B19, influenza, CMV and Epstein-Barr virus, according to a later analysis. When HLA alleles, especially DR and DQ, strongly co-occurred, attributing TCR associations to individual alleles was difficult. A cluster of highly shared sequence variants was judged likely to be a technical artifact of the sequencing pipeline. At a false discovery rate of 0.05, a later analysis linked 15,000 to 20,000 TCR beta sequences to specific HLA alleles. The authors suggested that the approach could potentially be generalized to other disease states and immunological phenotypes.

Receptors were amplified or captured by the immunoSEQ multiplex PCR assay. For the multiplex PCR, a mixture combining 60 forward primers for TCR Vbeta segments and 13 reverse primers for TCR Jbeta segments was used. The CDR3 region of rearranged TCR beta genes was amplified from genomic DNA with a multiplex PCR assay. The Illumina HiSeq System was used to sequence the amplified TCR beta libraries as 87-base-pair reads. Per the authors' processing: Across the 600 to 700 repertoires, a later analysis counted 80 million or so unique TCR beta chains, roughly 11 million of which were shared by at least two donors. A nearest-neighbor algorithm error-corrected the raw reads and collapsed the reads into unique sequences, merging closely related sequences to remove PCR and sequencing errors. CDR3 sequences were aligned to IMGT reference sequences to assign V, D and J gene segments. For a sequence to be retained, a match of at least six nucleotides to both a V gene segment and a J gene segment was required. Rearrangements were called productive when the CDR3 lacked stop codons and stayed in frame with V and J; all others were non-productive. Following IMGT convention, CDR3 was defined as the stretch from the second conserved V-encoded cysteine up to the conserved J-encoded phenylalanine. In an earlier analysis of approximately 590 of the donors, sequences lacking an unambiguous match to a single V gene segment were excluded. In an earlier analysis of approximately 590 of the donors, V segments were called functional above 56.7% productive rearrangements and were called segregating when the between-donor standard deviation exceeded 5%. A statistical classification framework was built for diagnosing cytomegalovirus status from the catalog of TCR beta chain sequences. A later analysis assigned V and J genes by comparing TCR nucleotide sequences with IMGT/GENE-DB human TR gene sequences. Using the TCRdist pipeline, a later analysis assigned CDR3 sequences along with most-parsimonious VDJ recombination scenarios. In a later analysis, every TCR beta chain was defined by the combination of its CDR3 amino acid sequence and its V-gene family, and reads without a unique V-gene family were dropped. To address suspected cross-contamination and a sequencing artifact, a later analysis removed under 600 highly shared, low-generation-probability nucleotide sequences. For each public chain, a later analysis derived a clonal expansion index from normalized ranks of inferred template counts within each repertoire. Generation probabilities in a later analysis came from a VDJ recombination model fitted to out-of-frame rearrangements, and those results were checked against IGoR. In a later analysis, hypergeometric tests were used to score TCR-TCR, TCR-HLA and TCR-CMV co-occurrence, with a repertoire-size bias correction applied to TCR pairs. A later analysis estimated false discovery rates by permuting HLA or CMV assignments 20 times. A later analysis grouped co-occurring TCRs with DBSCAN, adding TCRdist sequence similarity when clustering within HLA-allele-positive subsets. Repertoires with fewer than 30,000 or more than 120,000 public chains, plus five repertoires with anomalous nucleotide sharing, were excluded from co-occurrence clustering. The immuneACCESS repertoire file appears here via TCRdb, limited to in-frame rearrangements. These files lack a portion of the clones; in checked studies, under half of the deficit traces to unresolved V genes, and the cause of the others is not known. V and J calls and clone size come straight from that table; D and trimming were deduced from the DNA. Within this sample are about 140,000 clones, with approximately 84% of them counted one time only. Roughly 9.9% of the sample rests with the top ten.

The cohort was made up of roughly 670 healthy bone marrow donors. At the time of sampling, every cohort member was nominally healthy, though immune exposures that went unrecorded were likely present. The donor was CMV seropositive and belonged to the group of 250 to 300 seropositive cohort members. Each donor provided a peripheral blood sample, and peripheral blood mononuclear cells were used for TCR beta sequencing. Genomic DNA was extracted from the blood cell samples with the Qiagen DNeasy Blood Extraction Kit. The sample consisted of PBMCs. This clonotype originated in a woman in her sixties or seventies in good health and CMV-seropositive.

The bases are TGCGCCAGCAGCCCTACCCCGGGACAGGGCCACTCCTACGAGCAGTACTTC. It codes for CASSPTPGQGHSYEQYF. The sequence joins TRBV4-3 to TRBJ2-7; the junction holds 9 bases that match TRBD1. CDR1 and CDR2 are drawn from the germline V gene: LGHNA, YSLEER. Measured from the cysteine to the phenylalanine, the CDR3 is 17 residues long. The entry retains the CDR3 DNA only, 51 bases that are in frame from base 1. Trimming accounts for 4 bases at V and 0 bases at J, while the number of junction bases matched to no gene is 10.